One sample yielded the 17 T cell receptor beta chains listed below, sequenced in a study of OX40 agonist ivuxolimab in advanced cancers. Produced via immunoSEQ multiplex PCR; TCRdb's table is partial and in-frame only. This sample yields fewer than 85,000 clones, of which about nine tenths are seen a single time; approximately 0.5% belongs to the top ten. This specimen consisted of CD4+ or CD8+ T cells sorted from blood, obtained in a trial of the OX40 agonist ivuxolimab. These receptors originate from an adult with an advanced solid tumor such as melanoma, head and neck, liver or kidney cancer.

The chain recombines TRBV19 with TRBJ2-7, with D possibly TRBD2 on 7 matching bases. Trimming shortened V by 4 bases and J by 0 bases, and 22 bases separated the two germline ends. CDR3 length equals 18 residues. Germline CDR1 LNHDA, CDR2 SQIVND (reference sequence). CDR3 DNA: TGTGCCAGTAGTACGGGGGGACTCCCTCCCAGGGGCTCCTACGAGCAGTACTTC. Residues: CASSTGGLPPRGSYEQYF.

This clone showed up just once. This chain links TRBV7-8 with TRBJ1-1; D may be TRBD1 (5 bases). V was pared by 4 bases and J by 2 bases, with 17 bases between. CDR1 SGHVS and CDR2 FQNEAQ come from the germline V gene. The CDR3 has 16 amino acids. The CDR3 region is CASSWGLGGLNTEAFF. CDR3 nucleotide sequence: TGTGCCAGCAGCTGGGGCCTCGGGGGTCTCAACACTGAAGCTTTCTTT.

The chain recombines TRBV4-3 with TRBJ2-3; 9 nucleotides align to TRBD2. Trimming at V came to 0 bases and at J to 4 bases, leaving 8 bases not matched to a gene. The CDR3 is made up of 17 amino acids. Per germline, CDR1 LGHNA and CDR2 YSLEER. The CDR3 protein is CASSQDQGAGGPDTQYF. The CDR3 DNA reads TGCGCCAGCAGCCAAGATCAAGGAGCGGGAGGACCAGATACGCAGTATTTT.

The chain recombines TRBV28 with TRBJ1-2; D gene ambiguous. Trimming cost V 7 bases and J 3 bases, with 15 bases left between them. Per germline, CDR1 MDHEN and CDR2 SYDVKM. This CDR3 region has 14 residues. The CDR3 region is CASTFTASDYGYTF. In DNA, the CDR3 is TGTGCCAGCACTTTTACCGCTTCGGACTATGGCTACACCTTC.

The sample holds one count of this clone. CDR3 region: CASSEGREDYGYTF. CDR3 bases: TGTGCCAGCAGTGAGGGCAGGGAGGACTATGGCTACACCTTC. The chain joins TRBV2 to TRBJ1-2, with D tentatively TRBD1 (5 bases). The CDR3 covers 14 residues. The V and J ends lost 3 bases and 3 bases respectively, with 11 bases between them. Germline V gives CDR1 SNHLY, CDR2 FYNNEI.

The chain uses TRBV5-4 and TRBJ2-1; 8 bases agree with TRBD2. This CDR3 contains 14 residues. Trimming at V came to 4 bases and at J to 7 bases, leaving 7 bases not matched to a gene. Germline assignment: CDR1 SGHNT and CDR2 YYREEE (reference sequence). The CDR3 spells CASSLRTSKNEQFF. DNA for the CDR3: TGTGCCAGCAGCCTCAGGACTAGCAAGAATGAGCAGTTCTTC.

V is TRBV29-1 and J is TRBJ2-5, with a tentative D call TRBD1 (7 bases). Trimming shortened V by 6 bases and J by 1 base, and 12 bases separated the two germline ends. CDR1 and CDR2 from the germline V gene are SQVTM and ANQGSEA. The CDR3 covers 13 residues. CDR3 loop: CSVGGTVQETQYF. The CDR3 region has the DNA TGCAGCGTCGGCGGGACAGTCCAAGAGACCCAGTACTTC.

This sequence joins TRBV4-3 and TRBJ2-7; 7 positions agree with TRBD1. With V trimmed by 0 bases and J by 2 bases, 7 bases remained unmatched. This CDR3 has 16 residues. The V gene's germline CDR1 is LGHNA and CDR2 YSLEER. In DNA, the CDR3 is TGCGCCAGCAGCCAAGAGGGACAGCTAGGGGCCTACGAGCAGTACTTC. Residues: CASSQEGQLGAYEQYF.

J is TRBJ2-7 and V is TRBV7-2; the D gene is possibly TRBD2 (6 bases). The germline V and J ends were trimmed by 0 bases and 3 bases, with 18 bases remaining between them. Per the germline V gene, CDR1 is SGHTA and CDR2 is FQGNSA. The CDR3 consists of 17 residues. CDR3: CASSLAGLPSNFYEQYF. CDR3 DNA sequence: TGTGCCAGCAGCTTAGCCGGACTACCCTCGAACTTCTACGAGCAGTACTTC. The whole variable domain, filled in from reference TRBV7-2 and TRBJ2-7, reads GAGVSQSPSNKVTEKGKDVELRCDPISGHTALYWYRQSLGQGLEFLIYFQGNSAPDKSGLPSDRFSAERTGGSVSTLTIQRTQQEDSAVYLCASSLAGLPSNFYEQYFGPGTRLTVT.

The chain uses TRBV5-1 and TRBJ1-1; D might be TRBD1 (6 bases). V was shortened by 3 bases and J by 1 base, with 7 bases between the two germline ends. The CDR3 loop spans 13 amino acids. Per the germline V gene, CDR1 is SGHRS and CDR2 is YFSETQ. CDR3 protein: CASSSQGNTEAFF. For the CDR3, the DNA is TGCGCCAGCAGCTCACAGGGGAACACTGAAGCTTTCTTT.

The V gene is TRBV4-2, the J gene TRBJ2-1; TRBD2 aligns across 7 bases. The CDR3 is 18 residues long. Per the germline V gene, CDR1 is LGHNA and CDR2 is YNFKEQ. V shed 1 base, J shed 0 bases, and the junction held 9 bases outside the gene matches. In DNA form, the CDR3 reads TGTGCCAGCAGCCAAGTAAGGCTAGCGGCGAGCTCCTACAATGAGCAGTTCTTC. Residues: CASSQVRLAASSYNEQFF.

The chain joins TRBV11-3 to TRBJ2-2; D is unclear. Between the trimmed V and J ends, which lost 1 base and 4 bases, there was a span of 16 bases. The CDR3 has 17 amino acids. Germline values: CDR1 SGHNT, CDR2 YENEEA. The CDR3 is CASSLGPSGVSTGELFF. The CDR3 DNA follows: TGTGCCAGCAGCTTAGGGCCCTCAGGAGTTTCCACCGGGGAGCTGTTTTTT. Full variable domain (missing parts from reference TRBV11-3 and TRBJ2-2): EAGVVQSPRYKIIEKKQPVAFWCNPISGHNTLYWYLQNLGQGPELLIRYENEEAVDDSQLPKDRFSAERLKGVDSTLKIQPAELGDSAVYLCASSLGPSGVSTGELFFGEGSRLTVL.

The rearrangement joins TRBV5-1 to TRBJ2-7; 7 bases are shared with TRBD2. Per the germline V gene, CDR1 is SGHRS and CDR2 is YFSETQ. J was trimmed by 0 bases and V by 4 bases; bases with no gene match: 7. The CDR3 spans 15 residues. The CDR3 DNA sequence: TGCGCCAGCAGCATATTCCGGGACTACTCCTACGAGCAGTACTTC. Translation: CASSIFRDYSYEQYF.

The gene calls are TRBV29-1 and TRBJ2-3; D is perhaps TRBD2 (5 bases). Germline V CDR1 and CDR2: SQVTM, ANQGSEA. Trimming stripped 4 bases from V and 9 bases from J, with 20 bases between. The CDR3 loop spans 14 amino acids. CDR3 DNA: TGCAGCGTTGGGGCTCTCCCTGGGTGGGAGACGCAGTATTTT. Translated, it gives CSVGALPGWETQYF.

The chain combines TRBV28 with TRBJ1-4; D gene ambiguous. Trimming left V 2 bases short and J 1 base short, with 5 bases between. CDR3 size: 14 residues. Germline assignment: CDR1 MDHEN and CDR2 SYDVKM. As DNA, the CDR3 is TGTGCCAGCAGTTTAGTGGAAACTAATGAAAAACTGTTTTTT. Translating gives CASSLVETNEKLFF.

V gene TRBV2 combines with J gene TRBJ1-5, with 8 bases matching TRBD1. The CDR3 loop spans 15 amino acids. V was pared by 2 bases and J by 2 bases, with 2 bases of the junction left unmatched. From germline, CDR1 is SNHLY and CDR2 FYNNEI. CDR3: CASSETGQGNQPQHF. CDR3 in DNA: TGTGCCAGCAGTGAAACGGGACAGGGCAATCAGCCCCAGCATTTT.

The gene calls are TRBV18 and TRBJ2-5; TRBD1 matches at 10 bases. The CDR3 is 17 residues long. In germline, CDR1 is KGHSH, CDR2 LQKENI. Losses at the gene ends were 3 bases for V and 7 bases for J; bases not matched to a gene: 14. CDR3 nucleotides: TGTGCCAGCTCACCGGGAAGGGACAGGGGCGTCTATGGGACCCAGTACTTC. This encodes CASSPGRDRGVYGTQYF.